This T cell receptor beta chain stems from a study of T cell repertoires in cytomegalovirus infection. About the research overall: TCR beta signatures that were public indicated CMV infection and matching HLA type. Study results and caveats: The ex vivo response showed dominance by HLA-C-restricted CMV-specific TCR beta clonotypes. Identification of carriers of CMV plus the relevant HLA was performed using cumulative public TCR beta family frequency.

TCRdb re-derived calls from the reads in MiXCR, one entry per CDR3 protein. The data contain 200,000 or so distinct CDR3 sequences, 15% to 20% of them singletons. In this sample, this clonotype turned up once. Its antigen is not identified. At one end, the junction sequence differs from germline, possibly due to a read error. CDR1 SGHRS and CDR2 YFSETQ come from the germline V gene. This CDR3 spans 17 amino acids. This TCR was sampled from a human donor in good health (CMV status not recorded). Some clones in this sample may be carry-over from other donors' samples. The chain recombines TRBV5-1 with TRBJ1-4; 9 bases are shared with TRBD1. Sequencing used PBMCs. The CDR3 loop is CASSRAGDRATNEKPFF. Here the CDR3 DNA reads TGCGCCAGCAGCCGCGCCGGGGACAGGGCAACTAATGAAAAACCGTTTTTT.